Listed below are T cell receptor beta chains from one sample, sequenced in a study of vaccination and CD4 T cells after COVID-19. These receptors have no known antigen. TCRdb reprocessed the PCR reads via MiXCR and lists one record per CDR3 protein. The sample includes some 10,000 distinct CDR3 sequences, roughly 60% of them seen just once. Sequenced input: CD4+ T cells from blood, cultured in vitro. These receptors were collected from a human donor who had recovered from COVID-19. The CDR3 runs from the conserved cysteine through the conserved F or W. The D gene is left open where the match is weak. Not all rows give a size; the values are once, few, many and, for expanded clones, a class.

d_call: -; j_call: TRBJ2-3; v_call: TRBV10-1; clone_size: -; cdr3_aa: CATYHPRRGTDTQYF; cdr3_nt: TGCGCCACCTATCATCCCCGGCGGGGTACAGATACGCAGTATTTT
d_call: -; j_call: TRBJ1-5; v_call: TRBV19; clone_size: once; cdr3_aa: CASNPDRNQPQHF; cdr3_nt: TGTGCCAGTAATCCCGACCGCAATCAGCCCCAGCATTTT
d_call: TRBD2; j_call: TRBJ2-3; v_call: TRBV10-3; clone_size: -; cdr3_aa: CAISGERELTDTQYF; cdr3_nt: TGTGCCATCAGTGGAGAGCGGGAGCTAACAGATACGCAGTATTTT
d_call: TRBD1; j_call: TRBJ1-1; v_call: TRBV7-9; clone_size: -; cdr3_aa: CASSLDRAGTEAFF; cdr3_nt: TGTGCCAGCAGCTTGGACAGGGCGGGGACTGAAGCTTTCTTT
d_call: -; j_call: TRBJ2-3; v_call: TRBV18; clone_size: -; cdr3_aa: CASSPPTSPDTQYF; cdr3_nt: TGTGCCAGCTCACCACCTACTAGCCCAGATACGCAGTATTTT
d_call: -; j_call: TRBJ1-5; v_call: TRBV5-1; clone_size: -; cdr3_aa: CASSLEAGNNQPQHF; cdr3_nt: TGCGCCAGCAGCTTGGAGGCAGGGAACAATCAGCCCCAGCATTTT
d_call: -; j_call: TRBJ2-5; v_call: TRBV30; clone_size: -; cdr3_aa: CALLQGLTTQYF; cdr3_nt: TGTGCCTTACTACAGGGTTTGACGACCCAGTACTTC
d_call: -; j_call: TRBJ1-6; v_call: TRBV7-2; clone_size: -; cdr3_aa: CASSTNRNSPLHF; cdr3_nt: TGTGCCAGCAGCACCAACAGGAATTCACCCCTCCACTTT
d_call: -; j_call: TRBJ2-1; v_call: TRBV6-2/TRBV6-3; clone_size: -; cdr3_aa: CASTEGYNEQFF; cdr3_nt: TGTGCCAGCACAGAGGGGTACAATGAGCAGTTCTTC
d_call: -; j_call: TRBJ1-2; v_call: TRBV29-1; clone_size: -; cdr3_aa: CSVEGGGRQNYGYTF; cdr3_nt: TGCAGCGTTGAAGGCGGAGGGAGACAAAACTATGGCTACACCTTC
d_call: TRBD1; j_call: TRBJ1-1; v_call: TRBV15; clone_size: -; cdr3_aa: CATRDPGQGNTEAFF; cdr3_nt: TGTGCCACCAGAGATCCGGGACAGGGGAACACTGAAGCTTTCTTT
d_call: -; j_call: TRBJ2-3; v_call: TRBV30; clone_size: -; cdr3_aa: CAWSLVSTDTQYF; cdr3_nt: TGTGCCTGGAGTCTAGTTAGCACAGATACGCAGTATTTT
d_call: -; j_call: TRBJ1-2; v_call: TRBV7-9; clone_size: -; cdr3_aa: CASSLTTGYTF; cdr3_nt: TGTGCCAGCAGCTTAACAACTGGCTACACCTTC
d_call: -; j_call: TRBJ2-1; v_call: TRBV6-5; clone_size: -; cdr3_aa: CASSYWEGGEQFF; cdr3_nt: TGTGCCAGCAGTTACTGGGAAGGGGGTGAGCAGTTCTTC
d_call: -; j_call: TRBJ1-2; v_call: TRBV7-2; clone_size: -; cdr3_aa: CASSLAWGEGGYTF; cdr3_nt: TGTGCCAGCAGCTTAGCGTGGGGGGAAGGTGGCTACACCTTC
d_call: -; j_call: TRBJ1-3; v_call: TRBV11-3; clone_size: -; cdr3_aa: CASSSGNGNTIYF; cdr3_nt: TGTGCCAGCAGCTCAGGGAATGGAAACACCATATATTTT
d_call: -; j_call: TRBJ2-1; v_call: TRBV11-3; clone_size: few; cdr3_aa: CASSSGGPQFF; cdr3_nt: TGTGCCAGCAGCTCAGGAGGGCCTCAGTTCTTC
d_call: -; j_call: TRBJ1-5; v_call: TRBV6-1; clone_size: -; cdr3_aa: CASSEVQNQPQHF; cdr3_nt: TGTGCCAGCAGTGAAGTCCAAAATCAGCCCCAGCATTTT
d_call: TRBD2; j_call: TRBJ2-7; v_call: TRBV5-1; clone_size: -; cdr3_aa: CASSLAEEGGTYEQYF; cdr3_nt: TGCGCCAGCAGCTTGGCGGAAGAGGGAGGGACCTACGAGCAGTACTTC
d_call: TRBD1; j_call: TRBJ1-2; v_call: TRBV5-4; clone_size: -; cdr3_aa: CASSPGQGDYGYTF; cdr3_nt: TGTGCCAGCAGCCCGGGACAGGGCGACTATGGCTACACCTTC
d_call: -; j_call: TRBJ1-5; v_call: TRBV19; clone_size: few; cdr3_aa: CASSNLGDQPQHF; cdr3_nt: TGTGCCAGTAGTAACCTGGGCGATCAGCCCCAGCATTTT
d_call: TRBD1; j_call: TRBJ2-2; v_call: TRBV24-1; clone_size: few; cdr3_aa: CATSDRGQGRGGELFF; cdr3_nt: TGTGCCACCAGTGATAGGGGGCAGGGGCGAGGCGGGGAGCTGTTTTTT